This is a list of T cell receptor beta chains from one sample in a study of T cell responses to AZD1222 COVID-19 vaccine. Clones were read by immunoSEQ multiplex PCR, and TCRdb kept only the in-frame ones, dropping some. The table lists 180,000 or so clones, 92% of them singletons. Here the sequenced sample was peripheral blood, taken 28 days after the second AZD1222 dose. The origin of the receptors is an adult who received the AZD1222 COVID-19 vaccine. Each CDR3 is given with its conserved first and last residue. The D gene is left open where the match is weak. Expanded clones are given a class, and other clones once, few, many or no size at all.

size,length,D,V,J,CDR3,DNA
NA,20,TRBD2,TRBV13,TRBJ2-4,CASSARLAGGPEGAKNIQYF,TGTGCCAGCAGCGCCCGACTAGCGGGAGGGCCTGAGGGGGCCAAAAACATTCAGTACTTC
NA,15,NA,TRBV10-3,TRBJ1-3,CAISEAGIAGNTIYF,TGTGCCATCAGTGAGGCAGGGATCGCTGGAAACACCATATATTTT
NA,18,TRBD2,TRBV5-1,TRBJ2-1,CASSPPGLAGRSYNEQFF,TGCGCCAGCAGCCCGCCGGGACTAGCGGGACGGTCCTACAATGAGCAGTTCTTC
NA,15,NA,TRBV6-4,TRBJ1-2,CASSDSGGAPNGYTF,TGTGCCAGCAGTGACTCGGGGGGCGCCCCGAATGGCTACACCTTC
NA,14,NA,TRBV6-1,TRBJ2-2,CASSEGPGTGELFF,TGTGCCAGCAGTGAAGGACCAGGCACCGGGGAGCTGTTTTTT
NA,14,TRBD1,TRBV5-1,TRBJ1-4,CASSFTGGGEKLFF,TGCGCCAGCAGCTTTACAGGGGGCGGCGAAAAACTGTTTTTT
NA,14,NA,TRBV15,TRBJ2-1,CATSRGASQNEQFF,TGTGCCACCAGCAGAGGTGCCAGCCAGAATGAGCAGTTCTTC
once,14,NA,TRBV28,TRBJ2-4,CASSSPGQTNIQYF,TGTGCCAGCAGCTCCCCCGGACAGACAAACATTCAGTACTTC
NA,14,NA,TRBV10-3,TRBJ2-7,CAINYGGSANEQYF,TGTGCCATCAATTACGGGGGTTCAGCGAACGAGCAGTACTTC
NA,15,NA,TRBV18,TRBJ2-2,CASSRRERETGELFF,TGTGCCAGCTCCAGACGGGAGAGGGAAACCGGGGAGCTGTTTTTT
few,15,NA,TRBV6-5,TRBJ1-6,CASSTLGLKNSPLHF,TGTGCCAGCAGCACGCTAGGGTTAAAAAATTCACCCCTCCACTTT
once,17,NA,TRBV7-2,TRBJ1-4,CASSPNPFWGVDEKLFF,TGTGCCAGCAGCCCCAATCCCTTTTGGGGGGTAGATGAAAAACTGTTTTTT
NA,16,TRBD1,TRBV9,TRBJ1-2,CASSATKTGNNYGYTF,TGTGCCAGCAGCGCCACCAAGACAGGGAATAACTATGGCTACACCTTC
NA,18,TRBD2,TRBV11-2,TRBJ2-1,CASRFGTSGRVGYNEQFF,TGTGCCAGTAGATTTGGGACTAGCGGGAGGGTGGGGTACAATGAGCAGTTCTTC
NA,15,NA,TRBV30,TRBJ1-5,CAWSLAGRSNQPQHF,TGTGCCTGGAGTTTGGCAGGGAGGAGCAATCAGCCCCAGCATTTT
NA,15,NA,TRBV11-2,TRBJ1-1,CASSLAVQMNTEAFF,TGTGCCAGCAGCTTAGCGGTACAGATGAACACTGAAGCTTTCTTT
NA,18,NA,TRBV11-2,TRBJ2-4,CASSLDLGGRKAKNIQYF,TGTGCCAGCAGCTTAGATCTGGGGGGGCGAAAGGCCAAAAACATTCAGTACTTC
NA,16,TRBD1,TRBV28,TRBJ1-5,CASSSTDRGFNQPQHF,TGTGCCAGCAGTTCCACGGACAGGGGATTTAATCAGCCCCAGCATTTT
NA,16,NA,TRBV4-3,TRBJ2-1,CASSAMITGWYNEQFF,TGCGCCAGCAGCGCCATGATCACAGGGTGGTACAATGAGCAGTTCTTC
NA,13,NA,TRBV30,TRBJ1-3,CAAKLGPGNTIYF,TGTGCCGCCAAACTAGGGCCTGGAAACACCATATATTTT
NA,13,NA,TRBV7-9,TRBJ2-1,CASSLAGWHEQFF,TGTGCCAGCAGCTTAGCTGGGTGGCATGAGCAGTTCTTC
NA,13,NA,TRBV6-1,TRBJ1-1,CASSEGGHTEAFF,TGTGCCAGCAGTGAAGGGGGCCACACTGAAGCTTTCTTT
NA,15,NA,TRBV28,TRBJ1-2,CASSSRGPANYGYTF,TGTGCCAGCAGTTCGAGAGGCCCCGCCAACTATGGCTACACCTTC
NA,13,NA,TRBV2,TRBJ1-2,CASSGDLNYGYTF,TGTGCCAGCAGTGGGGACCTTAACTATGGCTACACCTTC
NA,12,NA,TRBV30,TRBJ1-3,CAWGLPGNTIYF,TGTGCCTGGGGGTTGCCTGGAAACACCATATATTTT
many,16,TRBD1,TRBV5-5,TRBJ1-3,CASSLEGQLSGNTIYF,TGTGCCAGCAGCTTGGAGGGACAGCTTTCTGGAAACACCATATATTTT
NA,12,TRBD1,TRBV6-5,TRBJ1-2,CASSDRAYGYTF,TGTGCCAGCAGCGACAGGGCCTATGGCTACACCTTC
NA,14,NA,TRBV7-8,TRBJ2-7,CASSQRGRTYEQYF,TGTGCCAGCAGCCAAAGAGGGCGGACCTACGAGCAGTACTTC
NA,13,TRBD2,TRBV30,TRBJ2-5,CAWIKAGGETQYF,TGTGCCTGGATTAAGGCGGGAGGAGAGACCCAGTACTTC
NA,13,NA,TRBV30,TRBJ1-6,CAWNGASGSPLHF,TGTGCCTGGAATGGGGCATCGGGATCACCCCTCCACTTT
NA,15,TRBD1,TRBV29-1,TRBJ2-1,CSVAGTGSSYNEQFF,TGCAGCGTGGCCGGGACAGGCAGCTCCTACAATGAGCAGTTCTTC
NA,18,NA,TRBV12-5,TRBJ2-3,CASGLPLGGAGGRDTQYF,TGTGCTAGTGGTTTGCCCCTCGGCGGGGCAGGGGGGAGGGATACGCAGTATTTT
NA,15,NA,TRBV11-2,TRBJ1-6,CASSLTESYNSPLHF,TGTGCCAGCAGCCTGACGGAATCCTATAATTCACCCCTCCACTTT
NA,11,NA,TRBV30,TRBJ1-2,CAWRPPHGYTF,TGTGCCTGGCGCCCCCCGCATGGCTACACCTTC
NA,16,NA,TRBV19,TRBJ2-7,CASSRPGQRDSNEQYF,TGTGCCAGTAGTCGGCCAGGGCAACGGGATTCGAACGAGCAGTACTTC
NA,13,NA,TRBV27,TRBJ1-2,CASSLAGFGGYTF,TGTGCCAGCAGTTTAGCAGGGTTTGGTGGCTACACCTTC
few,16,TRBD1,TRBV4-2,TRBJ2-1,CASSRSGTGDYNEQFF,TGTGCCAGCAGCCGGTCCGGGACAGGGGACTACAATGAGCAGTTCTTC
NA,14,TRBD1,TRBV29-1,TRBJ1-2,CSGFRDRGRDKITF,TGCAGCGGTTTTAGGGACAGGGGGCGAGATAAGATCACCTTC
NA,12,TRBD1,TRBV3-1/TRBV3-2,TRBJ1-1,CASRTGGTEAFF,TGTGCCAGCAGGACAGGGGGGACTGAAGCTTTCTTT
NA,16,TRBD2,TRBV3-1/TRBV3-2,TRBJ2-1,CASSPFPREGDNEQFF,TGTGCCAGCAGCCCGTTCCCCCGGGAGGGCGACAATGAGCAGTTCTTC
NA,13,NA,TRBV19,TRBJ1-5,CASSPLGDQPQHF,TGTGCCAGTAGCCCCCTCGGGGATCAGCCCCAGCATTTT
NA,15,NA,TRBV6-2/TRBV6-3,TRBJ2-2,CASSLVGAWVGELFF,TGTGCCAGCAGTTTAGTGGGGGCCTGGGTCGGGGAGCTGTTTTTT
NA,15,TRBD2,TRBV7-2,TRBJ2-5,CASSLTSGDQETQYF,TGTGCCAGCAGCTTAACTAGCGGGGACCAAGAGACCCAGTACTTC
NA,15,NA,TRBV7-9,TRBJ2-1,CASSSTAMTYNEQFF,TGTGCCAGCAGCTCGACCGCTATGACCTACAATGAGCAGTTCTTC
NA,16,NA,TRBV27,TRBJ2-1,CASSQRAPPSYNEQFF,TGTGCCAGCAGTCAGCGGGCTCCCCCTTCCTACAATGAGCAGTTCTTC
NA,15,TRBD1,TRBV3-1/TRBV3-2,TRBJ1-1,CASSQEDRGNTEAFF,TGTGCCAGCAGCCAAGAAGACAGGGGGAACACTGAAGCTTTCTTT
NA,16,TRBD1,TRBV27,TRBJ2-7,CASSLTWDSLNWEQYF,TGTGCCAGCAGTTTAACCTGGGACAGCCTGAATTGGGAGCAGTACTTC
NA,17,NA,TRBV6-1,TRBJ1-6,CASSDRSGLDANSPLHF,TGTGCCAGCAGTGACAGGTCTGGACTTGATGCTAATTCACCCCTCCACTTT
NA,14,NA,TRBV3-1/TRBV3-2,TRBJ1-4,CASSPRATNEKLFF,TGTGCCAGCAGCCCCCGGGCAACTAATGAAAAACTGTTTTTT
NA,14,NA,TRBV28,TRBJ1-6,CASSYGTLDSPLHF,TGTGCCAGCAGTTACGGGACTCTCGATTCACCCCTCCACTTT
NA,12,NA,TRBV6-5,TRBJ1-6,CASSLAEGPLHF,TGTGCCAGCAGTCTCGCAGAGGGGCCCCTCCACTTT
NA,14,NA,TRBV7-8,TRBJ1-5,CASSLADSYQPQHF,TGTGCCAGCAGCTTAGCCGACAGTTATCAGCCCCAGCATTTT
NA,17,NA,TRBV21-1,TRBJ2-1,CASSTGLAGVLYNEQFF,TGTGCCAGCAGCACCGGACTAGCGGGAGTGCTCTACAATGAGCAGTTCTTC